A selection of T cell receptor beta chains follows, all from one sample in a study of CD8 T cells in Susac syndrome. Via MiXCR, TCRdb re-called the immunoSEQ multiplex PCR reads, giving one row per CDR3 protein. The sample has about 300,000 distinct CDR3 sequences; over 75% are singletons. The sequenced sample was CD8+ T cells from PBMCs. All receptors derive from a human donor with multiple sclerosis. Each CDR3 is given with its conserved first and last residue. A D gene is named only where the DNA matches it firmly. The size of a clone is reported for some rows only, either as once, few or many, or as a class for expanded clones.

d_gene: -; len: 13; v_gene: TRBV19; abundance: -; j_gene: TRBJ1-5; CDR3nt: TGTGCCAGTAGTACGGGTTCGGGGCAGCCCCAGCATTTT; CDR3aa: CASSTGSGQPQHF
d_gene: -; len: 14; v_gene: TRBV7-9; abundance: -; j_gene: TRBJ2-5; CDR3nt: TGTGCCACGACCAACTATTACAAGAAAGAGACCCAGTACTTC; CDR3aa: CATTNYYKKETQYF
d_gene: TRBD2; len: 16; v_gene: TRBV11-2; abundance: -; j_gene: TRBJ2-5; CDR3nt: TGTGCCAGCAGCCTAGGACTAGCGGGGTTAAGAGAGACCCAGTACTTC; CDR3aa: CASSLGLAGLRETQYF
d_gene: TRBD2; len: 15; v_gene: TRBV7-9; abundance: -; j_gene: TRBJ2-7; CDR3nt: TGTGCCAGCAGCCTTATAGCGGGAGAAGGAGGCGAGCAGTACTTC; CDR3aa: CASSLIAGEGGEQYF
d_gene: TRBD2; len: 16; v_gene: TRBV29-1; abundance: -; j_gene: TRBJ2-1; CDR3nt: TGCAGCGTTGAAGATCTCGGGAAGCGGGGGGGTAATGAGCAGTTCTTC; CDR3aa: CSVEDLGKRGGNEQFF
d_gene: -; len: 13; v_gene: TRBV5-8; abundance: -; j_gene: TRBJ2-7; CDR3nt: TGTGCCAGCAGCCAGATTATTGTCTACGAGCAGTACTTC; CDR3aa: CASSQIIVYEQYF
d_gene: -; len: 15; v_gene: TRBV28; abundance: -; j_gene: TRBJ2-1; CDR3nt: TGTGCCAGCAACCCCAAGGGGGACCCAAGGGGGGAGCAGTTCTTC; CDR3aa: CASNPKGDPRGEQFF
d_gene: -; len: 13; v_gene: TRBV6-2/TRBV6-3; abundance: -; j_gene: TRBJ1-2; CDR3nt: TGTGCCAGCAGTTACTCGCAGCTAGCCGGCTACACCTTC; CDR3aa: CASSYSQLAGYTF
d_gene: -; len: 14; v_gene: TRBV12-3/TRBV12-4; abundance: once; j_gene: TRBJ2-1; CDR3nt: TGTGCCAGCAGTTTAACAGGCATTGGCAATGAGCAGTTCTTC; CDR3aa: CASSLTGIGNEQFF
d_gene: TRBD1; len: 15; v_gene: TRBV4-3; abundance: -; j_gene: TRBJ2-1; CDR3nt: TGCGCCAGCAGCCAAGGACAGGGTCAAGACAATGAGCAGTTCTTC; CDR3aa: CASSQGQGQDNEQFF
d_gene: -; len: 14; v_gene: TRBV28; abundance: -; j_gene: TRBJ2-7; CDR3nt: TGTGCCAGCAGTTTAGCGGGGAGGATTTACGAGCAGTACTTC; CDR3aa: CASSLAGRIYEQYF
d_gene: TRBD1; len: 16; v_gene: TRBV12-3/TRBV12-4; abundance: -; j_gene: TRBJ1-1; CDR3nt: TGTGCCAGCAGTTTAGACCGGGGACAGGGTGGCACTGAAGCTTTCTTT; CDR3aa: CASSLDRGQGGTEAFF
d_gene: -; len: 17; v_gene: TRBV6-4; abundance: -; j_gene: TRBJ2-2; CDR3nt: TGTGCCAGCAGTATGGGGGTTCCGGCCGGGAGCACCGGGGAGCTGTTTTTT; CDR3aa: CASSMGVPAGSTGELFF
d_gene: -; len: 14; v_gene: TRBV5-6; abundance: -; j_gene: TRBJ2-7; CDR3nt: TGTGCCAGCAGCTTTGGAGGGGCACTCTACGAGCAGTACTTC; CDR3aa: CASSFGGALYEQYF
d_gene: TRBD2; len: 21; v_gene: TRBV4-3; abundance: -; j_gene: TRBJ2-3; CDR3nt: TGCGCCAGCAGCCAAGAGAGAAGACTAGCGGGGGCCCCGAGGTTTTCAGATACGCAGTATTTT; CDR3aa: CASSQERRLAGAPRFSDTQYF
d_gene: TRBD1; len: 17; v_gene: TRBV20-1; abundance: -; j_gene: TRBJ1-5; CDR3nt: TGCAGTGCTAGCCTGTTACAGGGGGAAGTAAGCAATCAGCCCCAGCATTTT; CDR3aa: CSASLLQGEVSNQPQHF
d_gene: -; len: 15; v_gene: TRBV3-1; abundance: -; j_gene: TRBJ2-4; CDR3nt: TGTGCCAGCAGCCAAGACCGACAACTCGGGAACATTCAGTACTTC; CDR3aa: CASSQDRQLGNIQYF
d_gene: -; len: 15; v_gene: TRBV13; abundance: -; j_gene: TRBJ2-7; CDR3nt: TGTGCCAGCAGCTTAGGCCAAGGACAGTCCTACGAGCAGTACTTC; CDR3aa: CASSLGQGQSYEQYF
d_gene: TRBD2; len: 16; v_gene: TRBV30; abundance: -; j_gene: TRBJ2-1; CDR3nt: TGTGCCTGGAGTGTACTCCCGCGGGAGGGCAACAATGAGCAGTTCTTC; CDR3aa: CAWSVLPREGNNEQFF
d_gene: -; len: 17; v_gene: TRBV6-2/TRBV6-3; abundance: -; j_gene: TRBJ1-2; CDR3nt: TGTGCCAGCAGTTCCACCTTCCGAACAGGAGCCGACTATGGCTACACCTTC; CDR3aa: CASSSTFRTGADYGYTF
d_gene: TRBD1; len: 13; v_gene: TRBV19; abundance: -; j_gene: TRBJ2-7; CDR3nt: TGTGCCAGTAGTACTACAGGGGTCAACGAGCAGTACTTC; CDR3aa: CASSTTGVNEQYF
d_gene: TRBD2; len: 17; v_gene: TRBV4-3; abundance: -; j_gene: TRBJ2-5; CDR3nt: TGCGCCAGCAGCCAAGATTTAGCGGGGGGGTATAGCGAGACCCAGTACTTC; CDR3aa: CASSQDLAGGYSETQYF
d_gene: TRBD1; len: 17; v_gene: TRBV5-4; abundance: -; j_gene: TRBJ2-1; CDR3nt: TGTGCCAGCAGCTTTCCTATCGACAGGGCCTCCTACAATGAGCAGTTCTTC; CDR3aa: CASSFPIDRASYNEQFF
d_gene: -; len: 16; v_gene: TRBV7-9; abundance: once; j_gene: TRBJ2-7; CDR3nt: TGTGCCAGCAGCCCGACTGACGGGGCCAAATCCTACGAGCAGTACTTC; CDR3aa: CASSPTDGAKSYEQYF
d_gene: TRBD1; len: 15; v_gene: TRBV4-3; abundance: -; j_gene: TRBJ1-6; CDR3nt: TGCGCCAGCAGCCAAAAGACAGGGTATAATTCACCCCTCCACTTT; CDR3aa: CASSQKTGYNSPLHF
d_gene: TRBD1; len: 13; v_gene: TRBV10-3; abundance: -; j_gene: TRBJ1-3; CDR3nt: TGTGCCATCAGTGAGCCTATGCGACAGGGCAGTTATTTT; CDR3aa: CAISEPMRQGSYF
d_gene: -; len: 15; v_gene: TRBV27; abundance: -; j_gene: TRBJ2-3; CDR3nt: TGTGCCAGCAGTTTAGAGGGACATGGCACAGATACGCAGTATTTT; CDR3aa: CASSLEGHGTDTQYF
d_gene: -; len: 14; v_gene: TRBV20-1; abundance: -; j_gene: TRBJ1-2; CDR3nt: TGCAGTGCAACAAATACAGAGGTTAACTATGGCTACACCTTC; CDR3aa: CSATNTEVNYGYTF
d_gene: -; len: 16; v_gene: TRBV3-1; abundance: -; j_gene: TRBJ1-5; CDR3nt: TGTGCCAGCAGCTGGGGGAACGGCTTACCTCATCAGCCCCAGCATTTT; CDR3aa: CASSWGNGLPHQPQHF
d_gene: -; len: 16; v_gene: TRBV2; abundance: once; j_gene: TRBJ2-1; CDR3nt: TGTGCCAGCAGATCGCATCGTCTCGCGAGAAACAATGAGCAGTTCTTC; CDR3aa: CASRSHRLARNNEQFF
d_gene: TRBD1; len: 15; v_gene: TRBV5-1; abundance: few; j_gene: TRBJ1-5; CDR3nt: TGCGCCAGCAGCTTGGGACAGGGGAGCAATCAGCCCCAGCATTTT; CDR3aa: CASSLGQGSNQPQHF
d_gene: -; len: 14; v_gene: TRBV20-1; abundance: once; j_gene: TRBJ2-7; CDR3nt: TGCAGTGCTAGAGATCGCGACGCCTCCTACGAGCAGTACTTC; CDR3aa: CSARDRDASYEQYF
d_gene: -; len: 13; v_gene: TRBV3-1; abundance: -; j_gene: TRBJ2-1; CDR3nt: TGTGCCAGCAGCCAAGATTCGGACAATGAGCAGTTCTTC; CDR3aa: CASSQDSDNEQFF
d_gene: TRBD1; len: 15; v_gene: TRBV27; abundance: -; j_gene: TRBJ2-3; CDR3nt: TGTGCCAGCAGTCCGTCCACAGGGGGGACAGATACGCAGTATTTT; CDR3aa: CASSPSTGGTDTQYF
d_gene: -; len: 21; v_gene: TRBV5-1; abundance: once; j_gene: TRBJ2-3; CDR3nt: TGCGCCAGCAGCTTGGACCCGTGGGGGGGTGGACAGGCCGCTAGCACAGATACGCAGTATTTT; CDR3aa: CASSLDPWGGGQAASTDTQYF
d_gene: -; len: 13; v_gene: TRBV19; abundance: -; j_gene: TRBJ2-7; CDR3nt: TGTGCCGCCTCCTCCGGGACTCATCTCGAGCAGTACTTC; CDR3aa: CAASSGTHLEQYF
d_gene: TRBD2; len: 16; v_gene: TRBV27; abundance: -; j_gene: TRBJ2-3; CDR3nt: TGTGCCAGCAGCGGTGGGGCGGGGGGGCCGGCGGATACGCAGTATTTT; CDR3aa: CASSGGAGGPADTQYF
d_gene: -; len: 14; v_gene: TRBV20-1; abundance: -; j_gene: TRBJ2-5; CDR3nt: TGCAGTGCCGACCCCGGGACTCCCAAAGAGACCCAGTACTTC; CDR3aa: CSADPGTPKETQYF
d_gene: -; len: 14; v_gene: TRBV4-3; abundance: -; j_gene: TRBJ2-1; CDR3nt: TGCGCCAGCAGCCAGCTGCGTGGAGTCGATGAGCAGTTCTTC; CDR3aa: CASSQLRGVDEQFF
d_gene: TRBD2; len: 17; v_gene: TRBV20-1; abundance: -; j_gene: TRBJ2-7; CDR3nt: TGCAGTGCTAGAGATATACTAGCGGGAGCGCAATCTCCCGAGCAGTACTTC; CDR3aa: CSARDILAGAQSPEQYF
d_gene: -; len: 10; v_gene: TRBV20-1; abundance: -; j_gene: TRBJ2-7; CDR3nt: TGCAGTGCTCTCAACTACGAGCAGTACTTC; CDR3aa: CSALNYEQYF
d_gene: -; len: 14; v_gene: TRBV28; abundance: -; j_gene: TRBJ2-3; CDR3nt: TGTGCCAGCAGTTTAGTTGGAGTGCGAGATACGCAGTATTTT; CDR3aa: CASSLVGVRDTQYF
d_gene: TRBD2; len: 12; v_gene: TRBV29-1; abundance: -; j_gene: TRBJ2-7; CDR3nt: TGCAGCGGAAGTCCCATGGGGGGGGAGCAGTACTTC; CDR3aa: CSGSPMGGEQYF
d_gene: TRBD2; len: 17; v_gene: TRBV5-1; abundance: once; j_gene: TRBJ2-1; CDR3nt: TGCGCCAGCAGCTTGGCCCCCGGGACTAGCGCGTACAATGAGCAGTTCTTC; CDR3aa: CASSLAPGTSAYNEQFF